These 19 T cell receptor beta chains were sequenced from one sample in a study of CD8+CD57+ T cells in acquired aplastic anemia. Genomic DNA, the template, was used for profiling of the TCR beta VDJ and CDR3. TCRdb ran MiXCR on the reads and lists one entry per CDR3 protein. The table includes roughly 300,000 distinct CDR3 sequences, approximately 56% detected once. Sequencing input: sorted CD4+, CD8+, or CD8+CD57+ T cells (not recorded which) from PBMCs. These TCRs come from a human donor with severe aplastic anemia or a healthy control (not recorded which).

This clonotype showed up just a few times. The chain is built from TRBV30 and TRBJ1-5; TRBD1 might be the D (6 bases). Trimming left V 0 bases short and J 6 bases short, with 15 bases between. This CDR3 is built from 15 residues. Germline CDR1 and CDR2: GTSNPN and SVGIG (reference sequence). This CDR3 reads CAWSVGAPGSQPQHF. CDR3 nucleotides: TGTGCCTGGAGTGTGGGGGCCCCGGGGAGTCAGCCCCAGCATTTT.

The gene calls are TRBV19 and TRBJ1-5; D may be TRBD1 (5 bases). The CDR3 has 16 residues. The germline V and J ends were trimmed by 6 bases and 4 bases, with 19 bases remaining between them. Germline V CDR1 and CDR2: LNHDA, SQIVND (reference sequence). This chain's CDR3 is CASSHGQGRSNQPQHF. The CDR3 DNA reads TGTGCCAGTAGCCATGGGCAGGGACGGTCAAATCAGCCCCAGCATTTT.

This clonotype was recorded at least ten times. The V gene is TRBV7-3, the J gene TRBJ2-2; 8 bases are a match to TRBD2. Trimming at V came to 5 bases and at J to 0 bases, leaving 2 bases not matched to a gene. The germline gives CDR1 SGHTA, CDR2 FQGTGA. CDR3 length: 15 amino acids. The CDR3 DNA reads TGTGCCAGCAGCCGTAGCGGGGCGAACACCGGGGAGCTGTTTTTT. This encodes CASSRSGANTGELFF. Looking up the rest from reference TRBV7-3 and TRBJ2-2 gives the full variable domain: GAGVSQTPSNKVTEKGKYVELRCDPISGHTALYWYRQSLGQGPEFLIYFQGTGAADDSGLPNDRFFAVRPEGSVSTLKIQRTERGDSAVYLCASSRSGANTGELFFGEGSRLTVL.

Concerning this clonotype: A much bigger clone sits one base away, suggesting this may be a read error. This chain uses TRBV5-1 with TRBJ2-3; D uncertain. Germline V gives CDR1 SGHRS, CDR2 YFSETQ. The CDR3 has 14 residues. The CDR3 sequence: CASSLPFSSDTRYF. The CDR3 DNA follows: TGCGCCAGCAGCCTCCCTTTTTCCTCAGATACGCGGTATTTT.

The chain has TRBV20-1 and TRBJ1-6; tentatively, D is TRBD1 (5 bases). This CDR3 has 13 amino acids. From germline, CDR1 is DFQATT and CDR2 SNEGSKA (reference sequence). The CDR3 protein is CSGGSGNNSPLHF. DNA of the CDR3: TGCAGCGGGGGTTCCGGGAATAATTCACCCCTCCACTTT.

This clonotype was found many times. The chain combines TRBV11-2 with TRBJ1-2; D uncertain. Trimming took off 1 base at V and 6 bases at J, with 6 bases between the two ends. This CDR3 has 12 residues. Germline V gene lookup returns CDR1 SGHAT and CDR2 FQNNGV. The CDR3 here is CASSLVRDGYTF. CDR3 bases: TGTGCCAGCAGCTTAGTTCGAGATGGCTACACCTTC.

The table lists this clonotype with many counts. This chain connects TRBV6-5 to TRBJ1-1; TRBD1 might be the D (5 bases). The CDR3 totals 15 residues. V gave up 0 bases and J gave up 4 bases, with 12 bases separating them. Germline V gives CDR1 MNHEY, CDR2 SVGAGI. This CDR3 is CASSYSNVGGTEAFF. The CDR3 bases are TGTGCCAGCAGTTACTCGAATGTCGGGGGCACTGAAGCTTTCTTT.

The chain is built from TRBV5-1 and TRBJ1-2; 7 positions agree with TRBD1. V shed 0 bases, J shed 6 bases, and the junction held 5 bases outside the gene matches. The CDR3 length is 14 residues. Germline CDR1 and CDR2: SGHRS and YFSETQ. CDR3 in amino acids: CASSLEGQGDGYTF. For the CDR3, the DNA is TGCGCCAGCAGCTTGGAAGGGCAGGGGGATGGCTACACCTTC.

This clonotype was detected only a few times. The chain couples TRBV27 to TRBJ2-2; 11 bases align to TRBD2. This CDR3 comprises 16 residues. The V gene end was trimmed by 6 bases and the J gene end by 6 bases; junction bases not matched to a gene: 9. The germline gives CDR1 MNHEY, CDR2 SMNVEV (reference sequence). The CDR3 DNA reads TGTGCCAGCAGCCGCAGTAGCGGGGGGGCCGCCGGGGAGCTGTTTTTT. Translated, it gives CASSRSSGGAAGELFF.

The chain joins TRBV29-1 to TRBJ2-1, with D perhaps TRBD1 or TRBD2 (6 bases each). Germline CDR1 SQVTM, CDR2 ANQGSEA. V was trimmed by 6 bases and J by 0 bases, leaving 21 bases between them. The CDR3 loop spans 17 amino acids. DNA of the CDR3: TGCAGCGTACTACAGGGACTTAGAAATCCCTCCTACAATGAGCAGTTCTTC. It translates to CSVLQGLRNPSYNEQFF.

The chain is built from TRBV14 and TRBJ2-7, with 13 bases identical to TRBD2. Per the germline V gene, CDR1 is SGHDN and CDR2 is FVKESK. V lost 4 bases to trimming and J lost 2 bases; unmatched junction nucleotides: 8. The CDR3 covers 17 residues. CDR3 region: CASSPGTSGIVTYEQYF. The CDR3 region has the DNA TGTGCCAGCAGCCCCGGGACTAGCGGGATTGTCACCTACGAGCAGTACTTC.

The chain uses TRBV2 and TRBJ1-2; D is unclear. From germline, CDR1 is SNHLY and CDR2 FYNNEI. The CDR3 totals 12 residues. Trimming left V 5 bases short and J 4 bases short, with 8 bases between. The CDR3 coding sequence is TGTGCCAGCAGTCCCAGCTTCTATGGCTACACCTTC. It translates to CASSPSFYGYTF.

This clonotype was found many times. The rearrangement links TRBV11-2 to TRBJ2-7; 9 nucleotides align to TRBD1. V lost 4 bases and J lost 3; bases outside the gene matches: 13. From germline, CDR1 is SGHAT and CDR2 FQNNGV. CDR3 length: 17 residues. CDR3 coding DNA: TGTGCCAGCAGCTCAATAGGGGACAGGGCCCATTTCTACGAGCAGTACTTC. Its translation: CASSSIGDRAHFYEQYF.

In nucleotides, the CDR3 is TGTGCCATCAGTGAGGAGAGCTCCTATAATTCACCCCTCCACTTT. This gives the protein CAISEESSYNSPLHF. V and J are TRBV10-3 and TRBJ1-6, with D uncertain. Germline V CDR1 and CDR2: ENHRY, SYGVKD. This CDR3 has 15 residues. V lost 2 bases to trimming and J lost 0 bases, with 5 bases between them.

This clonotype has at least ten counts. The genes are TRBV20-1 and TRBJ2-2; 9 bases agree with TRBD1. After removal of 3 bases from V and 3 bases from J, the junction contained 5 bases not matched to a gene. The CDR3 is 15 amino acids. Germline assignment: CDR1 DFQATT and CDR2 SNEGSKA (reference sequence). CDR3: CSASPTGGYTGELFF. For the CDR3, the DNA is TGCAGTGCTAGTCCGACAGGGGGATACACCGGGGAGCTGTTTTTT.

A few counts support this clonotype. The chain uses TRBV7-9 and TRBJ2-7; TRBD1 matches 8 bases. This CDR3 is built from 18 residues. V trimming: 4 bases; J trimming: 7 bases; junction bases outside the gene matches: 21. In germline, CDR1 is SEHNR, CDR2 FQNEAQ (reference sequence). CDR3 amino acids: CASSSNHLRTGQYGEQYF. The CDR3 nucleotides read TGTGCCAGCAGCTCCAATCACCTTCGGACAGGGCAGTATGGGGAGCAGTACTTC.

This chain uses TRBV7-8 with TRBJ1-1, with D hard to call. The CDR3 length is 15 residues. Trimming took off 3 bases at V and 6 bases at J, with 17 bases between the two ends. Per the germline V gene, CDR1 is SGHVS and CDR2 is FQNEAQ. The CDR3 is CASSFRRDLGAEAFF. CDR3 bases: TGTGCCAGCAGCTTCCGACGGGATCTCGGCGCTGAAGCTTTCTTT.

The V and J genes are TRBV7-6 and TRBJ1-5; D unclear. The V and J ends lost 3 bases and 5 bases respectively, with 8 bases between them. This CDR3 spans 13 amino acids. In germline, CDR1 is SGHVS, CDR2 FNYEAQ. The CDR3 nucleotides are TGTGCCAGCAGCTTTGGTCTTCATCAGCCCCAGCATTTT. Encoded protein: CASSFGLHQPQHF.

The chain combines TRBV2 with TRBJ1-6; TRBD1 matches 7 bases. Per germline, CDR1 SNHLY and CDR2 FYNNEI. J gave up 10 bases and V 0 bases, and 3 bases lay outside the gene matches. CDR3 length: 14 amino acids. CDR3 sequence reads: CASSEATGLSPLHF. The CDR3 DNA is TGTGCCAGCAGTGAAGCGACAGGGTTATCACCCCTCCACTTT.